These 5 T cell receptor beta chains were all obtained from the same sample, sequenced in a study of CD8+ T cells in alopecia areata. The treatment was: oral pan-JAK inhibitor, 5-10 mg twice daily. cDNA serving as the sequencing template came from extracted, reverse transcribed RNA. Assay: immunoSEQ multiplex PCR; the TCRdb copy retains only in-frame clones and omits some. Found here are 180,000 or so clones, approximately 49% of them singletons; the top ten hold around 9.1%. Sequenced here: CD8+ T cells sorted from blood, sampled around week 53, from a patient treated with tofacitinib. All receptors derive from a human donor with alopecia areata.

V is TRBV9 and J is TRBJ2-5; the match to TRBD1 covers 8 bases. The CDR3 extends over 15 amino acids. Germline V CDR1 and CDR2: SGDLS, YYNGEE. After removal of 0 bases from V and 4 bases from J, the junction contained 5 bases not matched to a gene. CDR3 protein: CASSVALTGGETQYF. The CDR3 DNA reads TGTGCCAGCAGCGTAGCCCTTACAGGGGGAGAGACCCAGTACTTC.

The chain employs TRBV2 and TRBJ1-5; D is unresolved. Trimming pared 6 bases from V and 2 bases from J, leaving 11 bases between. The CDR3 sequence is 14 residues long. CDR1 is SNHLY, CDR2 FYNNEI, per germline. The DNA for the CDR3 is TGTGCCAGCAGGAGTTCACCGGGCAATCAGCCCCAGCATTTT. This codes for CASRSSPGNQPQHF.

The chain carries TRBV5-6 and TRBJ1-1; D not certain. V lost 3 bases and J lost 7, with 7 bases in between. Germline loops: CDR1 SGHDT, CDR2 YYEEEE. The CDR3 runs to 11 residues. CDR3 sequence (DNA): TGTGCCAGCAGCTACGGCCTTGAAGCTTTCTTT. Its translation is CASSYGLEAFF.

The chain carries TRBV27 and TRBJ1-6, with D uncertain. Germline CDR1 reads MNHEY; CDR2 reads SMNVEV (reference sequence). This CDR3 is built from 12 residues. The ends were cut back, 4 bases at V and 6 bases at J, with 4 bases in the middle. The chain's CDR3 is CASSSTNSPLHF. The CDR3 DNA is TGTGCCAGCAGTTCCACTAATTCACCCCTCCACTTT.

The CDR3, as DNA: TGTGCCACGTCGGGACTAGCGGACACAGATACGCAGTATTTT. Translated: CATSGLADTDTQYF. V is TRBV10-3 and J is TRBJ2-3; TRBD2 aligns across 11 bases. Germline CDR1 is ENHRY and CDR2 is SYGVKD. The CDR3 covers 14 residues. J gave up 2 bases and V 10 bases, and 5 bases lay outside the gene matches.